Presented here are 5 T cell receptor beta chains from one specimen sequenced in a study of blood T cell repertoires in COVID-19. Sequencing used immunoSEQ multiplex PCR; TCRdb keeps in-frame clones, though not all of them. The data show approximately 250,000 clones, with 86% seen just once and around 12% held by the top ten. What was sequenced was peripheral blood. These receptors were taken from a woman in her seventies with COVID-19, enrolled during active disease.

V is TRBV6-5 and J is TRBJ1-1; 10 positions agree with TRBD1. The J segment lost 8 bases and the V segment lost 2 bases, leaving 5 bases of the junction unmatched. The CDR3 sequence is 14 residues long. CDR1 is MNHEY and CDR2 is SVGAGI in the germline V gene. This CDR3 reads CASSYPGQGGEAFF. CDR3 DNA sequence: TGTGCCAGCAGTTACCCCGGACAGGGGGGCGAAGCTTTCTTT.

The rearrangement uses TRBV5-1 and TRBJ1-2, with 7 bases aligning to TRBD1. The trim removed 7 bases at V and 5 bases at J, leaving 11 bases unmatched. This CDR3 has 14 amino acids. From germline, CDR1 is SGHRS and CDR2 YFSETQ. The CDR3 is CASALGGTAYGYTF. The DNA for the CDR3 is TGCGCCAGCGCATTAGGGGGGACAGCTTATGGCTACACCTTC.

This chain uses TRBV27 with TRBJ2-3; TRBD1 agrees at 8 bases. In germline, CDR1 is MNHEY, CDR2 SMNVEV (reference sequence). The CDR3 consists of 15 residues. The J segment lost 1 base and the V segment lost 3 bases, leaving 3 bases of the junction unmatched. CDR3 protein: CASSFLTGGTDTQYF. CDR3 nucleotide sequence: TGTGCCAGCAGTTTCTTGACAGGGGGCACAGATACGCAGTATTTT.

The chain combines TRBV28 with TRBJ2-7; possibly TRBD2 for D (6 bases). Trimming cost V 6 bases and J 4 bases, with 22 bases left between them. CDR1 is MDHEN and CDR2 is SYDVKM in the germline V gene. This CDR3 contains 16 residues. In nucleotides, the CDR3 is TGTGCCAGCAGGACCAAGGGGCCGGGGGATTGGTACGAGCAGTACTTC. This translates into CASRTKGPGDWYEQYF. Combining the CDR3 with reference TRBV28 and TRBJ2-7 gives the whole variable domain DVKVTQSSRYLVKRTGEKVFLECVQDMDHENMFWYRQDPGLGLRLIYFSYDVKMKEKGDIPEGYSVSREKKERFSLILESASTNQTSMYLCASRTKGPGDWYEQYFGPGTRLTVT.

The chain couples TRBV21-1 to TRBJ2-6; the DNA was not used to check the table's D call, TRBD1. TRBV21-1 has pseudogene status. The CDR3 is 15 residues long. The CDR3 region has the DNA TGTGCCAGCAGCAAGACAGGGGGTGGGGCCAACGTCCTGACTTTC. Translated, it gives CASSKTGGGANVLTF.